This TCR beta chain was captured by sequencing in a study of post-analysis software for immune sequencing data. Study-wide context: Disease courses included relapsing-remitting, secondary progressive and progressive-relapsing multiple sclerosis.

Findings of the study overall: A significant reduction in normalized Chao1 diversity was observed in multiple sclerosis patients versus controls. Among about 5 TRBV segments more frequent in patients than controls were TRBV5-6, TRBV5-1 and TRBV20-1. Strong co-clustering by F measure was evident for samples that had been prepared in the same batch.

Details on this clonotype: Its antigen is not identified.

TCR beta cDNA libraries had unique molecular identifiers. TCRdb re-analysed the PCR reads in MiXCR, keeping a single row per CDR3 protein. The sample lists roughly 170,000 distinct CDR3 sequences, over 25% seen once, with around 1.5% in the top ten. Germline CDR1 MNHEY, CDR2 SMNVEV (reference sequence). V lost 7 bases to trimming and J lost 9 bases; unmatched junction nucleotides: 8. The CDR3 runs to 13 residues. This clonotype originated in a girl aged 5-17 years with multiple sclerosis. The V and J genes are TRBV27 and TRBJ2-1; 8 bases match TRBD2. Sample: blood. This CDR3 is CASTPGRAGEQFF. In nucleotides, the CDR3 is TGTGCCAGCACCCCCGGGAGGGCCGGTGAGCAGTTCTTC.